What follows are 10 T cell receptor beta chains derived from one specimen sequenced in a study of CD8 T cells in ankylosing spondylitis (TCRdb year 2017). Library construction relied on 5' RACE. The sequencer was an Illumina HiSeq 2500. In TCRdb, the public reads were trimmed at Q25 with fastp and aligned with MiXCR, with productive beta chains retained. Identical CDR3 protein sequences are pooled into one entry, listed with their most common genes and DNA. Across this sample there are around 130,000 distinct CDR3 sequences, with approximately 9.9% seen only once. Clones ranked in the top ten supply approximately 3.6% of the sample. The sample was blood, either unsorted or a sorted T cell fraction (not recorded which). These receptors were taken from a male donor with ankylosing spondylitis or in good health (not recorded which).

The chain couples TRBV30 to TRBJ2-2; D not resolved. V was shortened by 0 bases and J by 4 bases, with 9 bases between the two germline ends. This CDR3 contains 14 residues. The germline gives CDR1 GTSNPN, CDR2 SVGIG (reference sequence). The CDR3 region has the DNA TGTGCCTGGAGTGTAGAGTCGATCACCGGGGAGCTGTTTTTT. Translation gives CAWSVESITGELFF.

The V call is TRBV6-1, the J call TRBJ2-1; possibly TRBD2 for D (6 bases). CDR1 and CDR2 from the germline V gene are MNHNS and SASEGT. Trimming cost V 7 bases and J 0 bases, with 16 bases left between them. CDR3 length: 16 residues. The CDR3 sequence: CASNRLGGSSYNEQFF. The CDR3 nucleotides read TGTGCCAGCAACCGTCTTGGGGGGAGCTCCTACAATGAGCAGTTCTTC.

This clonotype was found many times. J is TRBJ2-3 and V is TRBV9, with a tentative D call TRBD1 (5 bases). Trimming stripped 0 bases from V and 5 bases from J, with 16 bases between. Germline V gene sequence: CDR1 SGDLS, CDR2 YYNGEE. The CDR3 contains 16 residues. The chain's CDR3 is CASSVGPRRTRDTQYF. As DNA, the CDR3 is TGTGCCAGCAGCGTAGGCCCAAGGCGGACACGAGATACGCAGTATTTT.

Concerning this clonotype itself: This may be a read error: a much more frequent sequence differs by one nucleotide. The chain uses TRBV29-1 and TRBJ1-1; 9 positions match TRBD1. Germline CDR1 SQVTM, CDR2 ANQGSEA. This CDR3 region has 13 residues. CDR3 loop: CSAFLQGATDAFF. As DNA, the CDR3 is TGCAGCGCCTTCCTACAGGGGGCCACTGACGCTTTCTTT.

In its sample, this clonotype was seen a few times. V usage is TRBV20-1 and J usage is TRBJ2-7, with a possible D match to TRBD2 (6 bases). The germline V and J ends were trimmed by 2 bases and 1 base, with 12 bases remaining between them. Germline V gene lookup returns CDR1 DFQATT and CDR2 SNEGSKA (reference sequence). The CDR3 sequence is 14 residues long. CDR3 sequence: CSARLLAASYEQYF. CDR3 DNA: TGCAGTGCTAGATTACTAGCAGCGTCCTACGAGCAGTACTTC.

This clonotype was seen only a few times. The CDR3 DNA reads TGTGCCAGCAGTTTAGTTCAACAGGGGCGGACCGGGGAGCTGTTTTTT. It specifies CASSLVQQGRTGELFF. The rearrangement joins TRBV28 to TRBJ2-2; 7 bases agree with TRBD1. V was clipped by 2 bases and J by 5 bases; unmatched bases: 8. This CDR3 region has 16 residues. Per the germline V gene, CDR1 is MDHEN and CDR2 is SYDVKM.

The chain is built from TRBV5-1 and TRBJ2-7; D remains unclear. CDR3 length equals 16 residues. Germline V gene lookup returns CDR1 SGHRS and CDR2 YFSETQ. V was trimmed by 1 base and J by 3 bases, leaving 17 bases between them. CDR3 sequence: CASSLTGSELGYEQYF. Here the CDR3 DNA reads TGCGCCAGCAGCTTGACCGGGTCAGAGCTCGGCTACGAGCAGTACTTC.

Many counts were recorded for this clonotype. This rearrangement joins TRBV6-1 to TRBJ1-4; D not certain. V lost 5 bases and J lost 0, with 10 bases in between. There are 15 residues in the CDR3. The germline V gene encodes CDR1 MNHNS and CDR2 SASEGT. The CDR3, as DNA: TGTGCCAGCAGTCCATCACCTACAACTAATGAAAAACTGTTTTTT. Translated, it gives CASSPSPTTNEKLFF.

This clonotype was counted many times. The chain recombines TRBV19 with TRBJ2-5; D unresolved. This CDR3 comprises 15 residues. The germline V gene has CDR1 LNHDA and CDR2 SQIVND (reference sequence). V lost 4 bases to trimming and J lost 1 base, with 13 bases between them. CDR3 DNA sequence: TGTGCCAGTAGTAACCCCCTTTGGGGCCAAGAGACCCAGTACTTC. The encoded protein is CASSNPLWGQETQYF.

Ten or more counts support this clonotype. The V call is TRBV19, the J call TRBJ1-5; 10 nucleotides line up with TRBD1. The CDR3 covers 15 residues. Germline values: CDR1 LNHDA, CDR2 SQIVND (reference sequence). Trimming removed 7 bases from V and 6 bases from J; junction bases left unmatched: 9. DNA for the CDR3: TGTGCCAGTACCCAATCCGGGACAGGGGTTCAGCCCCAGCATTTT. Protein product: CASTQSGTGVQPQHF.